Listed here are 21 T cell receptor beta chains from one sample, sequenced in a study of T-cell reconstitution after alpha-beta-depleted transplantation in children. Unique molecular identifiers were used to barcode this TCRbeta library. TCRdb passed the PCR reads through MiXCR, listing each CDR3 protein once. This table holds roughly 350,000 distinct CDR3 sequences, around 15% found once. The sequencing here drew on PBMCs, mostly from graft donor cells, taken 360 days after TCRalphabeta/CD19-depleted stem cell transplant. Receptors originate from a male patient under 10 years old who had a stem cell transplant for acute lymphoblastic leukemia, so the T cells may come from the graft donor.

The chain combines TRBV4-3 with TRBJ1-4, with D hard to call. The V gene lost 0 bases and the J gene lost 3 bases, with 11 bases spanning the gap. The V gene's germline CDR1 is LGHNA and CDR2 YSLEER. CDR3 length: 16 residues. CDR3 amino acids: CASSQELRRANEKLFF. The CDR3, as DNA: TGCGCCAGCAGCCAAGAACTGCGGCGCGCTAATGAAAAACTGTTTTTT.

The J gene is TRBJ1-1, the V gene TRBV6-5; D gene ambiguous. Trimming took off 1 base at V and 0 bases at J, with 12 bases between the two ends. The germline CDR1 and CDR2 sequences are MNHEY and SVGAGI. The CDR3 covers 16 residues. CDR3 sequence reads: CASSYYPRSLNTEAFF. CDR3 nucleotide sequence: TGTGCCAGCAGTTACTACCCCCGGTCCTTGAACACTGAAGCTTTCTTT.

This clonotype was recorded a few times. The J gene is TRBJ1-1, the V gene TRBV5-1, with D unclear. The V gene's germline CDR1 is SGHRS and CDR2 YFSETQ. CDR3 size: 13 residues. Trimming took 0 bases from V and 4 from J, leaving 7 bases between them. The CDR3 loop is CASSLGQLTEAFF. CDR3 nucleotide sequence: TGCGCCAGCAGCTTGGGACAACTCACTGAAGCTTTCTTT.

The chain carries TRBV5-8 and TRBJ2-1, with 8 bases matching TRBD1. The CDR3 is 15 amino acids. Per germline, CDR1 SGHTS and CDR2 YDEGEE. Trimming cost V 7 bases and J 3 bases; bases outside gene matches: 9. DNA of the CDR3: TGTGCCAGCGGACGCCGGGACAGGATCTACAATGAGCAGTTCTTC. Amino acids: CASGRRDRIYNEQFF.

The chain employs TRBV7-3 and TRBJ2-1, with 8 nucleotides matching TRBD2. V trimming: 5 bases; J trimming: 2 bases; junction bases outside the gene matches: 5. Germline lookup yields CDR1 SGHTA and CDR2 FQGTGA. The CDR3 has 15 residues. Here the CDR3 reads CASSPDSGTYNEQFF. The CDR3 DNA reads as TGTGCCAGCAGCCCCGATAGCGGGACCTACAATGAGCAGTTCTTC.

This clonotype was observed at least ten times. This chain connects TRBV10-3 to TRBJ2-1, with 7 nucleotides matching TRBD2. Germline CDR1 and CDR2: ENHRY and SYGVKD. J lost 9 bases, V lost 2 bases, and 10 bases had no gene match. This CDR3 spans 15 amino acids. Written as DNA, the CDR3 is TGTGCCATCAGTGAGACCGCCGCGGGAGCGAGTGAGCAGTTCTTC. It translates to CAISETAAGASEQFF.

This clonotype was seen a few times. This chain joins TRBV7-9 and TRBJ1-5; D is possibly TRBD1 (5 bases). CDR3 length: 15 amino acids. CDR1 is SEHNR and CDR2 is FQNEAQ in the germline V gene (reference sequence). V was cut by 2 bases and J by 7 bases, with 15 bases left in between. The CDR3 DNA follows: TGTGCCAGCAGCTTAACGGGACTCGAGGGGCAGCCCCAGCATTTT. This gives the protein CASSLTGLEGQPQHF. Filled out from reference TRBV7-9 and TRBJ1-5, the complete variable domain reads DTGVSQNPRHKITKRGQNVTFRCDPISEHNRLYWYRQTLGQGPEFLTYFQNEAQLEKSRLLSDRFSAERPKGSFSTLEIQRTEQGDSAMYLCASSLTGLEGQPQHFGDGTRLSIL.

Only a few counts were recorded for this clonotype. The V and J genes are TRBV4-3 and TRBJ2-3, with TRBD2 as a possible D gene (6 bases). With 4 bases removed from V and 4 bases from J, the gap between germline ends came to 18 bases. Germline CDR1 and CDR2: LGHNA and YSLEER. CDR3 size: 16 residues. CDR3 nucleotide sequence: TGCGCCAGCAGCCCCCTGGCAGCGAGGAGGGCAGATACGCAGTATTTT. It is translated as CASSPLAARRADTQYF.

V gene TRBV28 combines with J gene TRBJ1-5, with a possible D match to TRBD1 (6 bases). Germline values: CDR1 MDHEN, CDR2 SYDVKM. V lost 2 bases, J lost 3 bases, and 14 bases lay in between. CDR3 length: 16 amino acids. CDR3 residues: CASSLIPRTANQPQHF. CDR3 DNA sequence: TGTGCCAGCAGTTTAATACCTCGGACAGCCAATCAGCCCCAGCATTTT.

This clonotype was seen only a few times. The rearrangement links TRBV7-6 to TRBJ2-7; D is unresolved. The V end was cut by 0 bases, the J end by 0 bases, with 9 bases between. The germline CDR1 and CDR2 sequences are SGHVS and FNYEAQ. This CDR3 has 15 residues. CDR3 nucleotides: TGTGCCAGCAGCTTAGCCCCGGATTTCTCCTACGAGCAGTACTTC. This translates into CASSLAPDFSYEQYF.

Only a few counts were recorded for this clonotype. The CDR3 is CSVASSYNSPLHF. The CDR3 DNA follows: TGCAGCGTTGCAAGCTCCTATAATTCACCCCTCCACTTT. The V gene is TRBV29-1, the J gene TRBJ1-6; D unresolved. The CDR3 covers 13 residues. The V end was cut by 4 bases, the J end by 0 bases, with 4 bases between. Germline V CDR1 and CDR2: SQVTM, ANQGSEA.

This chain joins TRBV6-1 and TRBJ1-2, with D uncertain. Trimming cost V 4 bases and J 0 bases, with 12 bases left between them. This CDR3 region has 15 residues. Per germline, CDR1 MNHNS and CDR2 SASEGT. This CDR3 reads CASSGPRTSNYGYTF. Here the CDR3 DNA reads TGTGCCAGCAGTGGACCACGAACCTCTAACTATGGCTACACCTTC.

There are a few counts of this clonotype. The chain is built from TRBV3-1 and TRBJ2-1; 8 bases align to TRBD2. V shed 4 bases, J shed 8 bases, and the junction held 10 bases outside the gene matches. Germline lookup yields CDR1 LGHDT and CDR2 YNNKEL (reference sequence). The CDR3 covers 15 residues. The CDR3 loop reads CASSRPGLGVHEQFF. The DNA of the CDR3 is TGTGCCAGCAGCCGCCCGGGACTAGGTGTCCATGAGCAGTTCTTC.

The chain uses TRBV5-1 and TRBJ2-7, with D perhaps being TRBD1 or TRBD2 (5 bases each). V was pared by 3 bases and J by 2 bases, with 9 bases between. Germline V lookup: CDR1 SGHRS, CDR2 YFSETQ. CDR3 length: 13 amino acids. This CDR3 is CASSWDGAYEQYF. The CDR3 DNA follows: TGCGCCAGCAGCTGGGACGGTGCCTACGAGCAGTACTTC. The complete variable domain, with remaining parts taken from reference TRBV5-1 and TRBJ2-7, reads KAGVTQTPRYLIKTRGQQVTLSCSPISGHRSVSWYQQTPGQGLQFLFEYFSETQRNKGNFPGRFSGRQFSNSRSEMNVSTLELGDSALYLCASSWDGAYEQYFGPGTRLTVT.

CDR3 nucleotides: TGTGCCAGCAGCCAAGGCCCCATACGAGTCCCACTAGCGGACGTATCCTACAATGAGCAGTTCTTC. As protein: CASSQGPIRVPLADVSYNEQFF. The chain uses TRBV3-1 and TRBJ2-1; 8 positions match TRBD2. The CDR3 totals 22 residues. Germline CDR1 is LGHDT and CDR2 is YNNKEL (reference sequence). After removal of 1 base from V and 1 base from J, the junction contained 21 bases not matched to a gene.

The CDR3 sequence is CSATRTSGSYEQYF. In DNA, the CDR3 is TGCAGTGCTACGCGAACTAGCGGCTCCTACGAGCAGTACTTC. The chain joins TRBV20-1 to TRBJ2-7, with 8 bases lining up with TRBD2. From germline, CDR1 is DFQATT and CDR2 SNEGSKA (reference sequence). CDR3 size: 14 residues. V dropped 4 bases and J dropped 0; count of bases not matched to a gene: 5.

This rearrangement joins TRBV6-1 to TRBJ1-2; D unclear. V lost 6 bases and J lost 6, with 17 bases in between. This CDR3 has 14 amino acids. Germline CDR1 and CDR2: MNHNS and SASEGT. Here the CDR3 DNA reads TGTGCCAGCAGGCGCTCAGTAGGGTCGAATGGCTACACCTTC. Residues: CASRRSVGSNGYTF.

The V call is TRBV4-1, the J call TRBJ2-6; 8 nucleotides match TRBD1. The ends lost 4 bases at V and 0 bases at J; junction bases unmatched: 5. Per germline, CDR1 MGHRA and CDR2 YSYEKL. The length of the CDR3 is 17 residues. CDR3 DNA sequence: TGCGCCAGCAGCCGCGGACAGGGAAACTCTGGGGCCAACGTCCTGACTTTC. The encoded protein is CASSRGQGNSGANVLTF.

CDR3 sequence reads: CASSPGQGLLIHEQFF. The CDR3 nucleotides are TGCGCCAGCAGCCCCGGACAGGGCTTGCTTATCCATGAGCAGTTCTTC. The rearrangement links TRBV4-1 to TRBJ2-1, with 8 bases identical to TRBD1. The CDR3 runs to 16 residues. Germline assignment: CDR1 MGHRA and CDR2 YSYEKL. V lost 4 bases to trimming and J lost 8 bases; unmatched junction nucleotides: 13.

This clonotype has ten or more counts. The CDR3 DNA sequence: TGCGCCAGCAGCCTAAAAGGACTAGCGGGAGGATCCTACGAGCAGTACTTC. This translates into CASSLKGLAGGSYEQYF. The chain recombines TRBV5-1 with TRBJ2-7; TRBD2 matches 14 bases. With V trimmed by 4 bases and J by 1 base, 7 bases remained unmatched. Germline CDR1 reads SGHRS; CDR2 reads YFSETQ. CDR3 length equals 17 residues.

Here the CDR3 reads CASSQDVAGPSYEQYF. In DNA form, the CDR3 reads TGCGCCAGCAGCCAAGATGTAGCGGGCCCCTCCTACGAGCAGTACTTC. The rearrangement links TRBV4-3 to TRBJ2-7; 7 nucleotides match TRBD2. The CDR3 has 16 amino acids. Germline V gene data show CDR1 as LGHNA and CDR2 as YSLEER. V lost 0 bases to trimming and J lost 0 bases; unmatched junction nucleotides: 5.